This T cell receptor beta chain derives from a study of blood T cells in healthy people across ages. Study-wide findings and caveats: Getting older went along with TCR beta diversity per million T cells dropping roughly linearly.

About this clonotype itself: Its antigen is still unknown.

Together with a sample-barcoded 5' primer, a J-beta primer mix was included in a second PCR lasting about 6 to 12 cycles. The template-switch adaptor was a 5' adaptor with 12 random nucleotides. It tagged each cDNA molecule. TCRdb passed the 5' RACE reads through MiXCR, listing each CDR3 protein once. The sample records some 1,800,000 distinct CDR3 sequences, 35% to 50% being singletons. Trimming took 7 bases from V and 5 from J, leaving 23 bases between them. CDR3 size: 16 residues. Germline V lookup: CDR1 SGHTA, CDR2 FQGNSA. Healthy Caucasian individuals from Russia aged about 6 to 90 served as donors.

The clonotype comes from a human donor in good health. The gene calls are TRBV7-2 and TRBJ1-1, with D perhaps matching TRBD1 (5 bases). Sequencing input: blood. The CDR3 DNA sequence: TGTGCCAGCACCCCCGGGCAGGGAGGATGGGCGACTGAAGCTTTCTTT. Protein sequence: CASTPGQGGWATEAFF.